The rows below give T cell receptor beta chains drawn from one sample of a study of blood T cell repertoires in COVID-19. Sequenced by immunoSEQ multiplex PCR; TCRdb stores in-frame clones only, minus some. The sample includes 170,000 or so clones, around 90% seen only once; the top ten take more than 8.5%. Specimen: PBMCs or T cells enriched from blood (not recorded which). The origin of the receptors is a woman between 18 and 30 years old who had recovered from COVID-19. CDR3s include the opening cysteine and the closing phenylalanine or tryptophan. The D gene is left open where the match is weak. Where a row states a size, it is once, few, many or the class of an expanded clone; other rows omit it.

cdr3_aa: CASSIDSIQIYGYTF; cdr3_nt: TGTGCCAGTAGTATAGACAGTATCCAGATATATGGCTACACCTTC; j_call: TRBJ1-2; clone_size: NA; v_call: TRBV19; d_call: NA
cdr3_aa: CASRPGQFSNQPQHF; cdr3_nt: TGTGCCAGCAGGCCGGGACAGTTTAGCAATCAGCCCCAGCATTTT; j_call: TRBJ1-5; clone_size: once; v_call: TRBV6-6; d_call: TRBD1
cdr3_aa: CASSLIPTSGRREQFF; cdr3_nt: TGTGCCAGCAGCTTAATCCCGACTAGCGGGAGAAGGGAGCAGTTCTTC; j_call: TRBJ2-1; clone_size: once; v_call: TRBV7-8; d_call: TRBD2
cdr3_aa: CASSSRAYRVGEAFF; cdr3_nt: TGTGCCAGCAGTTCCAGGGCGTACAGGGTTGGTGAAGCTTTCTTT; j_call: TRBJ1-1; clone_size: NA; v_call: TRBV6-5; d_call: NA
cdr3_aa: CASSAGDSPLHF; cdr3_nt: TGTGCCAGCAGTGCCGGGGATTCACCCCTCCACTTT; j_call: TRBJ1-6; clone_size: NA; v_call: TRBV28; d_call: NA
cdr3_aa: CASRRDRGYEQYF; cdr3_nt: TGTGCCAGCCGCCGAGACAGGGGTTACGAGCAGTACTTC; j_call: TRBJ2-7; clone_size: NA; v_call: TRBV6-5; d_call: TRBD1
cdr3_aa: CASTSSLSYVTGELFF; cdr3_nt: TGTGCCAGCACCTCTAGTCTCTCATATGTAACCGGGGAGCTGTTTTTT; j_call: TRBJ2-2; clone_size: NA; v_call: TRBV7-6; d_call: NA
cdr3_aa: CSVSAGLSYEQYF; cdr3_nt: TGCAGCGTTAGTGCGGGGCTTTCCTACGAGCAGTACTTC; j_call: TRBJ2-7; clone_size: NA; v_call: TRBV29-1; d_call: NA
cdr3_aa: CSAGGEKLFF; cdr3_nt: TGCAGTGCCGGCGGCGAAAAACTGTTTTTT; j_call: TRBJ1-4; clone_size: NA; v_call: TRBV20-1; d_call: NA
cdr3_aa: CASSLDSYNEQFF; cdr3_nt: TGTGCCAGCAGCTTAGACAGCTACAATGAGCAGTTCTTC; j_call: TRBJ2-1; clone_size: NA; v_call: TRBV7-8; d_call: NA
cdr3_aa: CASSWLQVQETQYF; cdr3_nt: TGTGCCAGCAGCTGGTTACAGGTCCAAGAGACCCAGTACTTC; j_call: TRBJ2-5; clone_size: NA; v_call: TRBV11-2; d_call: NA
cdr3_aa: CASSFGDRMNTEAFF; cdr3_nt: TGTGCCAGCAGCTTTGGAGATCGCATGAACACTGAAGCTTTCTTT; j_call: TRBJ1-1; clone_size: NA; v_call: TRBV5-4; d_call: NA
cdr3_aa: CASGDSTLNYGYTF; cdr3_nt: TGTGCCAGTGGGGACAGTACTTTAAACTATGGCTACACCTTC; j_call: TRBJ1-2; clone_size: NA; v_call: TRBV19; d_call: TRBD1
cdr3_aa: CASSLRHRLSFLVTNQPQHF; cdr3_nt: TGTGCCAGCAGCTTGCGTCACAGGTTAAGTTTTTTAGTTACCAATCAGCCCCAGCATTTT; j_call: TRBJ1-5; clone_size: NA; v_call: TRBV5-5; d_call: NA
cdr3_aa: CASTLAEGYNEQFF; cdr3_nt: TGTGCCAGCACACTAGCGGAGGGATACAATGAGCAGTTCTTC; j_call: TRBJ2-1; clone_size: NA; v_call: TRBV28; d_call: TRBD2
cdr3_aa: CASSVRGQGRVETQYF; cdr3_nt: TGTGCCAGCAGTGTTCGCGGGCAGGGGAGGGTAGAGACCCAGTACTTC; j_call: TRBJ2-5; clone_size: NA; v_call: TRBV2; d_call: NA
cdr3_aa: CASSPGHGDTQYF; cdr3_nt: TGTGCCAGCTCACCAGGCCACGGGGATACGCAGTATTTT; j_call: TRBJ2-3; clone_size: NA; v_call: TRBV18; d_call: NA
cdr3_aa: CATGLAGYNEQFF; cdr3_nt: TGTGCCACTGGACTAGCGGGTTACAATGAGCAGTTCTTC; j_call: TRBJ2-1; clone_size: once; v_call: TRBV10-3; d_call: TRBD2
cdr3_aa: CANMSRGRGGELFF; cdr3_nt: TGCGCCAACATGTCGAGGGGGAGAGGCGGGGAGCTGTTTTTT; j_call: TRBJ2-2; clone_size: NA; v_call: TRBV23-1; d_call: NA
cdr3_aa: CASSPPLDTGELFF; cdr3_nt: TGTGCCAGCTCACCACCCTTAGATACCGGGGAGCTGTTTTTT; j_call: TRBJ2-2; clone_size: NA; v_call: TRBV18; d_call: NA
cdr3_aa: CATSNRVTEDEQYF; cdr3_nt: TGTGCCACCAGTAACAGGGTAACCGAAGACGAGCAGTACTTC; j_call: TRBJ2-7; clone_size: NA; v_call: TRBV15; d_call: NA
cdr3_aa: CATRATSRSTDTQYF; cdr3_nt: TGCGCCACCAGGGCCACTAGCCGTAGCACAGATACGCAGTATTTT; j_call: TRBJ2-3; clone_size: NA; v_call: TRBV10-2; d_call: NA
cdr3_aa: CSVVAGGYEQYF; cdr3_nt: TGCAGCGTTGTGGCAGGGGGCTACGAGCAGTACTTC; j_call: TRBJ2-7; clone_size: NA; v_call: TRBV29-1; d_call: TRBD1
cdr3_aa: CATGSGTGSYNEQFF; cdr3_nt: TGTGCCACCGGATCCGGGACAGGGTCCTACAATGAGCAGTTCTTC; j_call: TRBJ2-1; clone_size: NA; v_call: TRBV24-1; d_call: TRBD1
cdr3_aa: CASSWLAGIWNGETQYF; cdr3_nt: TGTGCCAGCAGCTGGCTAGCGGGGATATGGAATGGAGAGACCCAGTACTTC; j_call: TRBJ2-5; clone_size: NA; v_call: TRBV7-3; d_call: TRBD2
cdr3_aa: CATSGGQGETQYF; cdr3_nt: TGTGCCACCTCGGGGGGGCAGGGAGAGACCCAGTACTTC; j_call: TRBJ2-5; clone_size: NA; v_call: TRBV2; d_call: TRBD2
cdr3_aa: CASSHESRNQPQHF; cdr3_nt: TGTGCCAGCAGCCATGAGAGCCGCAATCAGCCCCAGCATTTT; j_call: TRBJ1-5; clone_size: NA; v_call: TRBV3-1/TRBV3-2; d_call: NA
cdr3_aa: CASSFSGGFSYEQYF; cdr3_nt: TGTGCCAGCAGCTTTAGCGGGGGGTTCTCCTACGAGCAGTACTTC; j_call: TRBJ2-7; clone_size: NA; v_call: TRBV11-2; d_call: TRBD2
cdr3_aa: CASSVDIGLAGLGDTQYF; cdr3_nt: TGTGCCAGCAGCGTAGATATTGGGCTAGCGGGACTAGGAGATACGCAGTATTTT; j_call: TRBJ2-3; clone_size: once; v_call: TRBV9; d_call: TRBD2
cdr3_aa: CASSPGQSNYGYTF; cdr3_nt: TGCGCCAGCAGCCCGGGACAGTCTAACTATGGCTACACCTTC; j_call: TRBJ1-2; clone_size: NA; v_call: TRBV5-1; d_call: TRBD1
cdr3_aa: CASSLGAGNTDTQYF; cdr3_nt: TGTGCCAGCAGCTTAGGAGCGGGGAACACAGATACGCAGTATTTT; j_call: TRBJ2-3; clone_size: NA; v_call: TRBV7-2; d_call: TRBD2
cdr3_aa: CASSYRESGELFF; cdr3_nt: TGTGCCAGCAGTTACAGGGAGAGCGGGGAGCTGTTTTTT; j_call: TRBJ2-2; clone_size: NA; v_call: TRBV6-5; d_call: NA